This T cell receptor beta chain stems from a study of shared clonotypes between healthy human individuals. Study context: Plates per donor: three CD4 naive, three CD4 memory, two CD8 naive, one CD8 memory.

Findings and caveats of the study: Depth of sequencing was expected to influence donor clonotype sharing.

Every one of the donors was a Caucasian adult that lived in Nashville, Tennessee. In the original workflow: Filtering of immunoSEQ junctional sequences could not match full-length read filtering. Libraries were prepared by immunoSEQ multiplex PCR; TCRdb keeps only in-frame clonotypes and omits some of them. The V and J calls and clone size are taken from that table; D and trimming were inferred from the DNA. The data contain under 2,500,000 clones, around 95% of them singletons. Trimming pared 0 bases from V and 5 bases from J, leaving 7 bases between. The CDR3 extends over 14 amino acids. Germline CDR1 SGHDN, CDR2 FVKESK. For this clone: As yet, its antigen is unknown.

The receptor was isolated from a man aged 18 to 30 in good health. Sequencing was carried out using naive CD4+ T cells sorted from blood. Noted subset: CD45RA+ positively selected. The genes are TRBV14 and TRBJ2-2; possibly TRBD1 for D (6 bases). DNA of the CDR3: TGTGCCAGCAGCCAAGAGGGGGCAACCGGGGAGCTGTTTTTT. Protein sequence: CASSQEGATGELFF.